The clone carrying this T cell receptor (beta chain) was recorded at least ten times. The data stem from a study of naive and memory T cell subsets. For blood and skin samples, reverse transcription used TCR alpha and beta constant primers. One entry per CDR3 protein results from TCRdb running MiXCR on the 5' RACE reads. The sample has 20,000 to 25,000 distinct CDR3 sequences, 4% to 4.5% seen once. Germline assignment: CDR1 SGDLS and CDR2 YYNGEE. The germline V and J ends were trimmed by 0 bases and 8 bases, with 20 bases remaining between them. CDR3 length: 16 residues. Adult healthy volunteers gave 2.5 ml peripheral blood for whole-blood RNA. The library had UMIs added by 3' ligation of an oligonucleotide to TCR cDNA. Cells were not sorted; total RNA input targeted about 1 to 1000 ng.

The receptor was derived from a male donor in good health. The genes are TRBV9 and TRBJ1-2; the D is unclear. DNA for the CDR3: TGTGCCAGCAGCGTAGTGTCCAGGCAGCTTTTGGGAGGCTACACCTTC. Translating it yields CASSVVSRQLLGGYTF.